This T cell receptor beta chain is drawn from a study of Ad26.COV2.S vaccination and SARS-CoV-2 variants. About the research overall: Donor was one of the participants in the Ad26.COV2.S arm of the COV1001 trial.

As concerns this clone: Its antigen is not known.

General study findings and limits: Spike-specific responses of CD8+ and CD4+ T cells were reported to display substantial breadth after vaccination. The TCR breadth and depth analyses may have understated or missed part of the total T cell responses.

Treatment meaning: some 20 received Ad26.COV2.S at low or high dose, single or two shots; roughly five received placebo; per-sample allocation not given. All samples were drawn on day 63, counting from the first vaccine or placebo injection. The germline gives CDR1 LNHDA, CDR2 SQIVND (reference sequence). The CDR3 length is 16 residues. V lost 8 bases and J lost 0; bases outside the gene matches: 11. Sequenced by immunoSEQ multiplex PCR; TCRdb stores in-frame clones only, minus some. The sample yields about half a million clones, roughly 87% seen once. The sample was peripheral blood, taken in a trial of Ad26.COV2.S vaccine versus placebo. The sequence was obtained from a person between 18 and 65 years old who received the Ad26.COV2.S COVID-19 vaccine or a placebo. This chain joins TRBV19 and TRBJ2-3, with 7 bases matching TRBD2. For the CDR3, the DNA is TGTGCCAGTTCCCCCCAATTTAGCGGGAGCACAGATACGCAGTATTTT. It is translated as CASSPQFSGSTDTQYF.